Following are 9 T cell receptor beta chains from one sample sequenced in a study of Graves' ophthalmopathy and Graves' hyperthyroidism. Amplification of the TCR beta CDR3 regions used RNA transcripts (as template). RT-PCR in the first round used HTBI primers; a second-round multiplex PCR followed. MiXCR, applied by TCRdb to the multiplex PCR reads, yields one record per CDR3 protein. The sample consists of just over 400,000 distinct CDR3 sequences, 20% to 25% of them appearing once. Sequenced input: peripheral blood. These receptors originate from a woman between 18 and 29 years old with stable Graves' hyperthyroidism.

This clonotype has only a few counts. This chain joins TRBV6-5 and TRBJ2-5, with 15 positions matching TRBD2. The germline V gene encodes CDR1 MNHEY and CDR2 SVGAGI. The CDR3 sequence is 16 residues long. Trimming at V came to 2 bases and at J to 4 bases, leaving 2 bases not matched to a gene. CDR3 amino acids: CASSYTGLAGGETQYF. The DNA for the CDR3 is TGTGCCAGCAGTTACACGGGACTAGCGGGAGGAGAGACCCAGTACTTC.

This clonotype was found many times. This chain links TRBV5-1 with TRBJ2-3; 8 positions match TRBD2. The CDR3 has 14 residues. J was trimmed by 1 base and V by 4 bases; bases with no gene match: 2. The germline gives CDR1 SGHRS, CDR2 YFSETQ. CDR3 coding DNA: TGCGCCAGCAGCGAGACTAGCGGCACAGATACGCAGTATTTT. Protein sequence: CASSETSGTDTQYF. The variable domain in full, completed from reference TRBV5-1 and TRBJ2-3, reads KAGVTQTPRYLIKTRGQQVTLSCSPISGHRSVSWYQQTPGQGLQFLFEYFSETQRNKGNFPGRFSGRQFSNSRSEMNVSTLELGDSALYLCASSETSGTDTQYFGPGTRLTVL.

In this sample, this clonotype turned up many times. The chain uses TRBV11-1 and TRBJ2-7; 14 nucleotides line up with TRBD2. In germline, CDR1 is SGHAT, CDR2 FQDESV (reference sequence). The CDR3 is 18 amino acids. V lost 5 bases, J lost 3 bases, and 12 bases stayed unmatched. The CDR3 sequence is CASSRTSGRSKERYEQYF. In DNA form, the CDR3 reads TGTGCCAGCAGCCGGACTAGCGGGAGGTCCAAGGAGCGCTACGAGCAGTACTTC. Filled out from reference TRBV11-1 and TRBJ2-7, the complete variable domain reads EAEVAQSPRYKITEKSQAVAFWCDPISGHATLYWYRQILGQGPELLVQFQDESVVDDSQLPKDRFSAERLKGVDSTLKIQPAELGDSAMYLCASSRTSGRSKERYEQYFGPGTRLTVT.

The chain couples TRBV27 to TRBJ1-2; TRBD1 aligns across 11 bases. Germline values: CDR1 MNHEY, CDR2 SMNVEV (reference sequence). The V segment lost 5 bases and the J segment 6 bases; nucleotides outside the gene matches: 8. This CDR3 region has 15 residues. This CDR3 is CASSALMDRGHGYTF. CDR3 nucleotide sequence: TGTGCCAGCAGTGCCCTTATGGACAGGGGGCATGGCTACACCTTC.

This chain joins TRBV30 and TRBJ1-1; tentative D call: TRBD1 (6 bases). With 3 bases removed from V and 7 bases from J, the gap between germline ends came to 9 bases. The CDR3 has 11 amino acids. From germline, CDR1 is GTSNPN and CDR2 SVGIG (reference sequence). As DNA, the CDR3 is TGTGCCTGGAGGGTGGACAGTGAAGCTTTCTTT. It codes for CAWRVDSEAFF.

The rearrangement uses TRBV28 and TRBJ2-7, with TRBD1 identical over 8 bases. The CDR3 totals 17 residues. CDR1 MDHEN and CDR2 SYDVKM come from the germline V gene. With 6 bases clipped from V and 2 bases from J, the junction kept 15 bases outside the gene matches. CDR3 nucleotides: TGTGCCAGCAGCACCTCCTTCGAGTGGACAGGGCCCTACGAGCAGTACTTC. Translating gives CASSTSFEWTGPYEQYF.

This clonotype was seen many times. The CDR3 DNA sequence: TGTGCCAGCAGTTTGGTAGCGGGAGTACTAATGACCGGGGAGCTGTTTTTT. It is translated as CASSLVAGVLMTGELFF. J is TRBJ2-2 and V is TRBV12-3 or TRBV12-4, with TRBD2 matching over 9 bases. V was clipped by 3 bases and J by 5 bases; unmatched bases: 10. The CDR3 covers 17 residues.

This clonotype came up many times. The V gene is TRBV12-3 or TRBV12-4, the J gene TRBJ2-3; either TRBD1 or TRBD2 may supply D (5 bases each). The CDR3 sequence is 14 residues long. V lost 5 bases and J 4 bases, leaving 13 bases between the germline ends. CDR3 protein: CASSPGQSADTQYF. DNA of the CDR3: TGTGCCAGCAGTCCGGGGCAATCCGCAGATACGCAGTATTTT.

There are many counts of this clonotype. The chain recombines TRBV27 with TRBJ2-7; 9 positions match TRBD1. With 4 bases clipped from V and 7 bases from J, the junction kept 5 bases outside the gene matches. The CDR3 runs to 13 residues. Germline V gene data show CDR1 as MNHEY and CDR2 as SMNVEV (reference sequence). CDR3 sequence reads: CASSSGQGEEQYF. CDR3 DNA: TGTGCCAGCAGTTCGGGACAGGGCGAGGAGCAGTACTTC.